This entry features one T cell receptor beta chain sequence. Its antigen remains unknown. One entry per CDR3 protein results from TCRdb running MiXCR on the RT-PCR reads. Here the sample spans 710,000 or so distinct CDR3 sequences, around 14% being singletons. This entry belongs to a study of response to subunit inactivated influenza vaccine. Study-level results: With each seasonal influenza vaccination, the authors suggested, few new T cells are recruited.

The V gene lost 1 base and the J gene lost 4 bases, with 7 bases spanning the gap. Germline V CDR1 and CDR2: SGHVS, FNYEAQ. This CDR3 has 13 residues. The sequencing used PBMCs from blood, collected 12 days after vaccination. The origin of this receptor is a man in his forties or fifties who received an inactivated influenza vaccine. The chain uses TRBV7-6 and TRBJ2-5; no clear D gene. This chain's CDR3 is CASSLVDTETQYF. The CDR3, as DNA: TGTGCCAGCAGCTTAGTCGATACAGAGACCCAGTACTTC.